This entry lists 7 T cell receptor beta chains sequenced from one sample in a study of blood T cell repertoires in COVID-19. The data were produced by immunoSEQ multiplex PCR, yet TCRdb's version contains in-frame clones alone and is incomplete. The data show tens of thousands of clones, roughly four fifths seen once. Sequencing used peripheral blood. The receptors shown here come from a human donor in a cohort sampled during active COVID-19.

The chain couples TRBV30 to TRBJ1-1; no reliable D call. Germline CDR1 reads GTSNPN; CDR2 reads SVGIG (reference sequence). This CDR3 is built from 13 residues. The V and J ends lost 5 bases and 2 bases respectively, with 12 bases between them. CDR3 sequence (DNA): TGTGCCTGGTCCATGCAGGCAAACACTGAAGCTTTCTTT. Encoded protein: CAWSMQANTEAFF.

This chain connects TRBV20-1 to TRBJ1-1; D gene ambiguous. Looked up from germline, CDR1 is DFQATT and CDR2 is SNEGSKA (reference sequence). The CDR3 runs 11 residues. The V end lost 6 bases, the J end lost 1 base, and 6 bases lay between the germline ends. The CDR3 is CSAEGNTEAFF. CDR3 coding DNA: TGCAGTGCGGAGGGGAACACTGAAGCTTTCTTT.

The V and J genes are TRBV6-1 and TRBJ1-5; D not resolved. CDR1 MNHNS and CDR2 SASEGT come from the germline V gene. The CDR3 contains 15 residues. Trimming removed 2 bases from V and 2 bases from J, with 10 bases in between. The CDR3 reads CASSEMGRGNQPQHF. Written as DNA, the CDR3 is TGTGCCAGCAGTGAAATGGGGAGAGGCAATCAGCCCCAGCATTTT.

This clone was detected once. The V call is TRBV4-1, the J call TRBJ1-2; D gene uncertain. V shed 3 bases and J shed 4 bases, with 12 bases lying between them. CDR1 and CDR2 from the germline V gene are MGHRA and YSYEKL. The CDR3 is made up of 14 amino acids. The CDR3 here is CASSQGRFGYGYTF. The CDR3 region has the DNA TGCGCCAGCAGCCAGGGCCGGTTCGGCTATGGCTACACCTTC.

The chain recombines TRBV6-1 with TRBJ1-2, with unresolved D. Germline V lookup: CDR1 MNHNS, CDR2 SASEGT. The CDR3 is 12 amino acids. V lost 2 bases to trimming and J lost 5 bases, with 6 bases between them. CDR3 loop: CASSENLYGYTF. Here the CDR3 DNA reads TGTGCCAGCAGTGAAAATTTATATGGCTACACCTTC.

This sequence joins TRBV11-2 and TRBJ2-3, with 7 bases lining up with TRBD2. Germline CDR1 is SGHAT and CDR2 is FQNNGV. V gave up 1 base and J gave up 4 bases; unmatched junction bases: 2. The CDR3 loop spans 14 amino acids. The CDR3 DNA is TGTGCCAGCAGCTTAGGACTAGCCCCAGATACGCAGTATTTT. Translated, it gives CASSLGLAPDTQYF. The whole variable domain, remainder taken from reference TRBV11-2 and TRBJ2-3, is EAGVAQSPRYKIIEKRQSVAFWCNPISGHATLYWYQQILGQGPKLLIQFQNNGVVDDSQLPKDRFSAERLKGVDSTLKIQPAKLEDSAVYLCASSLGLAPDTQYFGPGTRLTVL.

A few counts support this clone. This sequence joins TRBV30 and TRBJ2-7; TRBD1 matches at 7 bases. Looked up from germline, CDR1 is GTSNPN and CDR2 is SVGIG (reference sequence). V lost 3 bases to trimming and J lost 2 bases; unmatched junction nucleotides: 4. The CDR3 loop spans 13 amino acids. The CDR3 region has the DNA TGTGCCTGGAGCCCCGGGACAGCCTACGAGCAGTACTTC. Translated, it gives CAWSPGTAYEQYF.